The 20 T cell receptor beta chains in this list originate from one sample, sequenced in a study of cytomegalovirus exposure and HLA in healthy donors. 13 Jbeta primers and 60 Vbeta primers were used for the PCR. The method was immunoSEQ multiplex PCR; TCRdb's version includes in-frame clones alone and lacks a portion of them. The table shows approximately 150,000 clones, with about 64% occurring only once. The sample was PBMCs. Receptor source: a woman aged 55-70 years in good health and CMV-seropositive.

The chain couples TRBV10-3 to TRBJ2-2, with 12 bases fitting TRBD1. The CDR3 runs 15 residues. Unmatched junction bases numbered 5, after V lost 6 bases and J lost 6 bases. CDR1 is ENHRY and CDR2 is SYGVKD in the germline V gene. The CDR3 loop reads CAIRGTGGAAGELFF. Written as DNA, the CDR3 is TGTGCCATCAGGGGGACAGGGGGCGCCGCCGGGGAGCTGTTTTTT.

For this clone: The sample has other DNA sequences that encode this CDR3 too. The CDR3 loop is CASSLQGNTEAFF. In nucleotides, the CDR3 is TGCGCCAGCAGCCTTCAGGGTAACACTGAAGCTTTCTTT. The chain couples TRBV5-1 to TRBJ1-1; TRBD1 might be the D (5 bases). The V gene lost 4 bases and the J gene lost 2 bases, with 9 bases spanning the gap. Germline CDR1 reads SGHRS; CDR2 reads YFSETQ. CDR3 size: 13 residues.

Here the CDR3 DNA reads TGTGCCAGTAGAGGGCTAGCGACAGATACGCAGTATTTT. It translates to CASRGLATDTQYF. The V and J genes are TRBV19 and TRBJ2-3; TRBD2 might be the D (6 bases). Trimming stripped 6 bases from V and 3 bases from J, with 10 bases between. From germline, CDR1 is LNHDA and CDR2 SQIVND (reference sequence). The CDR3 spans 13 residues.

This clone is classed as medium-sized. This rearrangement joins TRBV28 to TRBJ1-1, with 10 bases aligning to TRBD1. V was clipped by 7 bases and J by 1 base; unmatched bases: 15. There are 18 residues in the CDR3. Germline values: CDR1 MDHEN, CDR2 SYDVKM. The CDR3 sequence: CASTGAAGQGGWNTEAFF. In nucleotides, the CDR3 is TGTGCCAGCACTGGCGCGGCTGGACAGGGGGGATGGAACACTGAAGCTTTCTTT.

This chain connects TRBV29-1 to TRBJ2-3; D is unresolved. The germline gives CDR1 SQVTM, CDR2 ANQGSEA. V shed 7 bases and J shed 6 bases, with 14 bases lying between them. CDR3 size: 12 residues. The CDR3: CSAVPPVDTQYF. The CDR3 DNA reads as TGCAGCGCTGTACCCCCGGTGGATACGCAGTATTTT.

This chain links TRBV7-2 with TRBJ2-3; D remains unclear. The CDR3 sequence is 15 residues long. From germline, CDR1 is SGHTA and CDR2 FQGNSA. The germline V and J ends were trimmed by 3 bases and 0 bases, with 10 bases remaining between them. DNA of the CDR3: TGTGCCAGCAGCTTTCTAATTTTTAGCACAGATACGCAGTATTTT. Amino acid sequence: CASSFLIFSTDTQYF.

A note on this clone: This sample includes further DNA sequences coding for the same CDR3. V is TRBV5-1 and J is TRBJ1-2, with 8 bases matching TRBD1. Germline V lookup: CDR1 SGHRS, CDR2 YFSETQ. CDR3 length equals 14 residues. J lost 2 bases, V lost 1 base, and 1 base had no gene match. The CDR3 reads CASSLTGGNYGYTF. CDR3 bases: TGCGCCAGCAGCTTGACAGGGGGAAACTATGGCTACACCTTC.

J is TRBJ2-3 and V is TRBV7-2; 9 positions match TRBD2. The germline V gene has CDR1 SGHTA and CDR2 FQGNSA. The CDR3 consists of 16 residues. Trimming at V came to 4 bases and at J to 2 bases, leaving 7 bases not matched to a gene. CDR3 sequence (DNA): TGTGCCAGCAGCTCAAGACTAGCGGAGACCACAGATACGCAGTATTTT. Its protein is CASSSRLAETTDTQYF.

A word on this clone: The sample has other DNA sequences that encode this CDR3 too. The V gene is TRBV5-6, the J gene TRBJ2-7; 10 bases align to TRBD2. CDR1 is SGHDT, CDR2 YYEEEE, per germline. Trimming cost V 6 bases and J 4 bases; bases outside gene matches: 16. This CDR3 comprises 17 residues. DNA for the CDR3: TGTGCCAGCACCCGGAGGACTAGCGGCTCCAGCTCATACGAGCAGTACTTC. It encodes CASTRRTSGSSSYEQYF.

CDR3 DNA sequence: TGTGCCTGGGGGGCCCTCGGGACCCAGTACTTC. Translation: CAWGALGTQYF. The gene calls are TRBV30 and TRBJ2-5; possible D gene TRBD1, 5 bases. The germline V and J ends were trimmed by 5 bases and 7 bases, with 11 bases remaining between them. The CDR3 consists of 11 residues. Germline lookup yields CDR1 GTSNPN and CDR2 SVGIG (reference sequence).

The rearrangement joins TRBV15 to TRBJ2-7; 12 bases match TRBD1. The CDR3 has 17 residues. With V trimmed by 1 base and J by 3 bases, 7 bases remained unmatched. Germline V CDR1 and CDR2: LNHNV, YYDKDF (reference sequence). The CDR3 region is CATSRAPGTGGNYEQYF. The CDR3 nucleotides read TGTGCCACCAGCAGAGCCCCCGGGACAGGGGGCAACTACGAGCAGTACTTC.

V usage is TRBV5-1 and J usage is TRBJ1-2, with TRBD1 matching over 10 bases. The J segment lost 3 bases and the V segment lost 3 bases, leaving 5 bases of the junction unmatched. Looked up from germline, CDR1 is SGHRS and CDR2 is YFSETQ. The CDR3 loop spans 15 amino acids. This chain's CDR3 is CASSWDGQGDYGYTF. The CDR3 nucleotides are TGCGCCAGCAGCTGGGACGGACAGGGGGACTATGGCTACACCTTC.

Note on this clone: Different DNA sequences within this sample yield the same CDR3. The CDR3 DNA reads TGTGCCAGCAGACTAGCGGGAGGTACCGGGGAGCTGTTTTTT. Amino acids: CASRLAGGTGELFF. The J gene is TRBJ2-2, the V gene TRBV28; 12 nucleotides agree with TRBD2. Germline V gives CDR1 MDHEN, CDR2 SYDVKM. The CDR3 has 14 amino acids. J was trimmed by 5 bases and V by 6 bases; bases with no gene match: 1.

This chain uses TRBV18 with TRBJ1-2; D not certain. Per germline, CDR1 KGHSH and CDR2 LQKENI. The CDR3 runs 17 residues. The germline V and J ends were trimmed by 1 base and 2 bases, with 17 bases remaining between them. The CDR3 spells CASSPRTVSVANYGYTF. DNA of the CDR3: TGTGCCAGCTCACCACGGACTGTAAGTGTAGCCAACTATGGCTACACCTTC.

V is TRBV13 and J is TRBJ1-1; D call uncertain. Germline CDR1 and CDR2: PRHDT and FYEKMQ (reference sequence). This CDR3 spans 15 amino acids. V lost 2 bases to trimming and J lost 2 bases, with 12 bases between them. Here the CDR3 reads CASSLQRQSNTEAFF. In DNA, the CDR3 is TGTGCCAGCAGCTTACAGCGTCAGAGTAACACTGAAGCTTTCTTT. The full variable domain, with the rest looked up from reference TRBV13 and TRBJ1-1, is AAGVIQSPRHLIKEKRETATLKCYPIPRHDTVYWYQQGPGQDPQFLISFYEKMQSDKGSIPDRFSAQQFSDYHSELNMSSLELGDSALYFCASSLQRQSNTEAFFGQGTRLTVV.

This clone appeared a single time. The chain joins TRBV29-1 to TRBJ2-1; D might be TRBD2 (6 bases). Trimming took off 1 base at V and 8 bases at J, with 9 bases between the two ends. The CDR3 sequence is 12 residues long. Germline CDR1 reads SQVTM; CDR2 reads ANQGSEA. This chain's CDR3 is CSVEGWEDEQFF. CDR3 nucleotides: TGCAGCGTTGAAGGGTGGGAGGATGAGCAGTTCTTC.

This rearrangement joins TRBV4-1 to TRBJ2-3; TRBD2 matches at 8 bases. CDR3 length: 15 residues. The ends lost 0 bases at V and 8 bases at J; junction bases unmatched: 7. Germline V gives CDR1 MGHRA, CDR2 YSYEKL. The CDR3 DNA is TGCGCCAGCAGCCAAGAGGACAGCGGGAGAGTTACGCAGTATTTT. Its translation: CASSQEDSGRVTQYF.

V usage is TRBV18 and J usage is TRBJ2-2; 9 positions match TRBD1. Germline trimming cut 6 bases from V and 1 base from J; bases unmatched to any gene: 6. The CDR3 has 16 amino acids. CDR1 is KGHSH, CDR2 LQKENI, per germline. The CDR3 bases are TGTGCCAGCTCTTTCACAGGGGGCATGAACACCGGGGAGCTGTTTTTT. Its translation is CASSFTGGMNTGELFF.

In this sample, this clone turned up once. V is TRBV7-9 and J is TRBJ2-1, with unresolved D. CDR3 length: 13 residues. Trimming shortened V by 0 bases and J by 7 bases, and 7 bases separated the two germline ends. The germline V gene encodes CDR1 SEHNR and CDR2 FQNEAQ (reference sequence). Here the CDR3 reads CASSLAYGNEQFF. The CDR3 DNA follows: TGTGCCAGCAGCTTAGCGTACGGGAATGAGCAGTTCTTC.

The rearrangement joins TRBV29-1 to TRBJ2-5; the D is unclear. TRBJ2-7 explains the end of the DNA better; the J call may be wrong. CDR3 size: 14 residues. CDR1 and CDR2 from the germline V gene are SQVTM and ANQGSEA. The CDR3 DNA reads as TGCAGCGTTGAAGATGGAGATTCCACCTACGAGCAGTACTTC. Translating it yields CSVEDGDSTYEQYF.